This is a list of T cell receptor beta chains from one sample in a study of blood T cell repertoires in COVID-19. TCRdb's table, derived via immunoSEQ multiplex PCR, lists solely in-frame clones and lacks some. The data contain about 270,000 clones, around 93% of them seen just once; the ten biggest clones take up about 3%. The sequencing input was PBMCs or T cells enriched from blood (not recorded which). The source is a man aged 40-49 years who had been exposed to COVID-19. Each CDR3 is given with its conserved first and last residue. A D gene is named only where the DNA matches it firmly. Rows give clone size only sometimes, using once, few, many, or a class for an expanded clone.

v_gene	d_gene	len	j_gene	abundance	CDR3nt	CDR3aa
TRBV27	NA	13	TRBJ2-1	once	TGTGCCAGCGCCCCCGGACAGTACAATGAGCAGTTCTTC	CASAPGQYNEQFF
TRBV6-2/TRBV6-3	TRBD1	16	TRBJ1-1	NA	TGTGCCAGCAGTACCCTCCGGACAGGGACAAGAACTGAAGCTTTCTTT	CASSTLRTGTRTEAFF
TRBV7-2	NA	13	TRBJ1-5	many	TGTGCCAGCAGCCAGGGGCTCAATCAGCCCCAGCATTTT	CASSQGLNQPQHF
TRBV7-6	TRBD1	15	TRBJ1-1	NA	TGTGCCAGCAGCCCGGACAGGGGGCTGAACACTGAAGCTTTCTTT	CASSPDRGLNTEAFF
TRBV5-5	NA	14	TRBJ1-5	NA	TGTGCCAGCAGTCAGTACGGGTTCAATCAGCCCCAGCATTTT	CASSQYGFNQPQHF
TRBV13	NA	14	TRBJ1-1	once	TGTGCCAGCAGCTTTTTTGCAGGGGACACTGAAGCTTTCTTT	CASSFFAGDTEAFF
TRBV7-9	NA	19	TRBJ2-3	NA	TGTGCCAGCAGCTTAGCGCATGGTGTGGGGGGACTGCTGACAGATACGCAGTATTTT	CASSLAHGVGGLLTDTQYF
TRBV18	NA	16	TRBJ2-3	once	TGTGCCAGCTCACCTGGACCTCCGGGAGTTGGAGATACGCAGTATTTT	CASSPGPPGVGDTQYF
TRBV28	NA	14	TRBJ2-5	NA	TGTGCCAGCTCCACTAGGATACCACAAGAGACCCAGTACTTC	CASSTRIPQETQYF
TRBV19	NA	15	TRBJ2-7	NA	TGTGCCAGTAGTAATAATCCGAGGTTTTCCTACGAGCAGTACTTC	CASSNNPRFSYEQYF
TRBV29-1	NA	12	TRBJ1-1	NA	TGCAGCGTTGTGACACAGAACACTGAAGCTTTCTTT	CSVVTQNTEAFF
TRBV7-3	TRBD2	15	TRBJ2-2	NA	TGTGCCAGCAGGAGCGCTAGCGGAAACACCGAGGAGCTGTTTTTT	CASRSASGNTEELFF
TRBV10-3	TRBD2	18	TRBJ2-1	NA	TGTGCCATCAGTGACTGGGGGACTAGCGGCCGAAAGGTCAATGAGCAGTTCTTC	CAISDWGTSGRKVNEQFF
TRBV15	NA	13	TRBJ2-3	NA	TGTGCCACCAGGCAGGGGAGCACAGATACGCAGTATTTT	CATRQGSTDTQYF